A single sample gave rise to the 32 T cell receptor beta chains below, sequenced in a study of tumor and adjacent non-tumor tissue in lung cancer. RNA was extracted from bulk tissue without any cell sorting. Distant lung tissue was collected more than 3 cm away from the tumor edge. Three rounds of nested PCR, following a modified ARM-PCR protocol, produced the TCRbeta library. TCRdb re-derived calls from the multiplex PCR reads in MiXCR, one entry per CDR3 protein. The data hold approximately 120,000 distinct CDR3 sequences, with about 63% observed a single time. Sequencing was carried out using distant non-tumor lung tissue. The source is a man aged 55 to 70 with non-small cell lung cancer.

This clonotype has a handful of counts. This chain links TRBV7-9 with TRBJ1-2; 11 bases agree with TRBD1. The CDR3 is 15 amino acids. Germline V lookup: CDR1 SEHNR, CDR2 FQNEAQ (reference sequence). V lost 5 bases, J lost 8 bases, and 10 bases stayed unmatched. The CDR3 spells CASSPSGQGARGYTF. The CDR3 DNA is TGTGCCAGCAGCCCTTCAGGACAGGGGGCCCGAGGCTACACCTTC.

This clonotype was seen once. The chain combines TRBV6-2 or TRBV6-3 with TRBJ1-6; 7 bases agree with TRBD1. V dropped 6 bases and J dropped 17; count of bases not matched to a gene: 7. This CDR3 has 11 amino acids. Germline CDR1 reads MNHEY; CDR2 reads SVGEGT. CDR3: CASSYNRGIHF. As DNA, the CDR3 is TGTGCCAGCAGCTACAACAGGGGCATCCACTTT.

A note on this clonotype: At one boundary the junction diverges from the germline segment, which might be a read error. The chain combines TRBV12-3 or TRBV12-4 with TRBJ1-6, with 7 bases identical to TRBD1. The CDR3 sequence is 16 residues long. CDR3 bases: TGTGTCAGCAGTCTACGGACGACAGGGAGTGGCTCACCCCTCCACTTT. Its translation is CVSSLRTTGSGSPLHF.

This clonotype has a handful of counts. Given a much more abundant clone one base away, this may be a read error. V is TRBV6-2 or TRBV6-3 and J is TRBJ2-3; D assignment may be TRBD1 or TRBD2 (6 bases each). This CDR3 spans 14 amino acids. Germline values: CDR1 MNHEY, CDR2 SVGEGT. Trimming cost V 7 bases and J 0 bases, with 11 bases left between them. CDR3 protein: CASTRGGSTDTQYF. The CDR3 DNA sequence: TGTGCCAGCACAAGAGGGGGGAGCACAGATACGCAGTATTTT.

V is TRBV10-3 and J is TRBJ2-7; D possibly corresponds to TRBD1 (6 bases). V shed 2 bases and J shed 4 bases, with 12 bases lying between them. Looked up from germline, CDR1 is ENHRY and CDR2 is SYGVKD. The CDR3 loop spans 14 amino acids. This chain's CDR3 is CAISEVGHGYEQYF. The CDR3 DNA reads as TGTGCCATCAGTGAGGTGGGACATGGGTACGAGCAGTACTTC.

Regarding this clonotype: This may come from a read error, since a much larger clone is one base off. The DNA for the CDR3 is TGTGCCAACGGGAAGAGGGGGGCCACAGATACGCAGTATTTT. As protein: CANGKRGATDTQYF. This chain uses TRBV6-6 with TRBJ2-3; D is tentatively TRBD1 or TRBD2 (6 bases each). With 10 bases removed from V and 2 bases from J, the gap between germline ends came to 16 bases. Germline V gene sequence: CDR1 MNHNY, CDR2 SVGAGI (reference sequence). The CDR3 is made up of 14 amino acids.

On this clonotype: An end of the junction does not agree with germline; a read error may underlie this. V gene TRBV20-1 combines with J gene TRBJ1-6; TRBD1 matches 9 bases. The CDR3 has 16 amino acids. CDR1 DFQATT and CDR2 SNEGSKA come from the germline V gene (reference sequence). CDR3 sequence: CSARDLGQGSNSPPHF. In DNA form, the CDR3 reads TGCAGTGCTAGAGATTTGGGACAGGGATCGAATTCACCCCCCCACTTT.

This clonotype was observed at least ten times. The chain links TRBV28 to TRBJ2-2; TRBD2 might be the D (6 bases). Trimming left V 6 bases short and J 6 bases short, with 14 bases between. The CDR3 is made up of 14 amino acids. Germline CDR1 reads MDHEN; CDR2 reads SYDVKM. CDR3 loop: CASSSAGRPGELFF. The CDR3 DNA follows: TGTGCCAGCAGCAGTGCCGGGAGACCCGGGGAGCTGTTTTTT.

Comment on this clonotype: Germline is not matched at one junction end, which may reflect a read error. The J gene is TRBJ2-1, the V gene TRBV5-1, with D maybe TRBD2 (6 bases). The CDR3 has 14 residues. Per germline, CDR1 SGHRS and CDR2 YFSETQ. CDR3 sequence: CAGSLASLYNEQFF. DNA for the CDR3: TGCGCCGGCAGTCTAGCGTCCCTTTACAATGAGCAGTTCTTC.

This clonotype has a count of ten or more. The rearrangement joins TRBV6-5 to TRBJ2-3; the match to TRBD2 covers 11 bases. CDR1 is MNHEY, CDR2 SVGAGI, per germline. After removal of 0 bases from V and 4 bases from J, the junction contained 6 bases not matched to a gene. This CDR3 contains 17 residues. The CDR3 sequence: CASSYSRGTSGSDTQYF. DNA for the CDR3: TGTGCCAGCAGTTACTCGAGAGGGACTAGCGGTTCAGATACGCAGTATTTT.

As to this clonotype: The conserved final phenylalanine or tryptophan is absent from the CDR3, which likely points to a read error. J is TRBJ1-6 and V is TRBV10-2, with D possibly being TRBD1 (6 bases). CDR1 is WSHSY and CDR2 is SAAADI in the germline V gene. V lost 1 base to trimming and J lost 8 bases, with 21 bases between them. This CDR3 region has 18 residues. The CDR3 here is CASSELRQASSHYSPLHS. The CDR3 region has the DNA TGCGCCAGCAGTGAGTTGCGACAGGCAAGCTCCCATTATTCACCCCTCCACTCT.

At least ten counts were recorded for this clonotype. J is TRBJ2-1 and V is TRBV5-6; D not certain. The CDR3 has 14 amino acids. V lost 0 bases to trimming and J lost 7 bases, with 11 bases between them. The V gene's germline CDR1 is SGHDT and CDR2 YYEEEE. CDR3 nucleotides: TGTGCCAGCAGCTTGGAGACAATGTATAATGAGCAGTTCTTC. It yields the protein CASSLETMYNEQFF.

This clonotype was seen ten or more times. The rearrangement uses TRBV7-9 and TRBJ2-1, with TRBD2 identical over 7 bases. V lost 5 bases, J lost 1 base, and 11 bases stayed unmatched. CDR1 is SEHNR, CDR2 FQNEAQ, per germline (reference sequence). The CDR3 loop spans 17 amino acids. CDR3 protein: CASSPPASGESYNEQFF. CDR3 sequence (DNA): TGTGCCAGCAGCCCACCCGCTAGCGGAGAGTCCTACAATGAGCAGTTCTTC.

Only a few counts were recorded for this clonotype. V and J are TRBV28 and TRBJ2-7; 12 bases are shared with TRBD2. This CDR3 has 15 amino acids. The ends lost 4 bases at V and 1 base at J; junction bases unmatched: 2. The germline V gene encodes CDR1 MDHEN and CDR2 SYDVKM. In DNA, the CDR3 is TGTGCCAGCAGTTCGCTAGCGGGAGGGTCCTACGAGCAGTACTTC. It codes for CASSSLAGGSYEQYF.

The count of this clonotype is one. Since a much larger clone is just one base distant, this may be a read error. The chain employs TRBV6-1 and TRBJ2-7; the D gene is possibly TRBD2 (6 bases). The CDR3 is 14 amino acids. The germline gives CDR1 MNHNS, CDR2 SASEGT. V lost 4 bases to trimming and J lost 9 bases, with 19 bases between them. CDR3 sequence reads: CASSGAGRGHGQYF. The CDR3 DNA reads TGTGCCAGCAGTGGGGCCGGGAGAGGACACGGGCAGTACTTC.

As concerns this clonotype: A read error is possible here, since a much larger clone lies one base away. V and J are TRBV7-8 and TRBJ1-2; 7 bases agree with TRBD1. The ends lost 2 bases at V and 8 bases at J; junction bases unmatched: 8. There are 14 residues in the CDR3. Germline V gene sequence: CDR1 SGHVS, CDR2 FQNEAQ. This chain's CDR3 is CASSLIDRARGYTF. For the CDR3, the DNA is TGTGCCAGCAGCTTAATAGACAGGGCGCGGGGCTACACCTTC.

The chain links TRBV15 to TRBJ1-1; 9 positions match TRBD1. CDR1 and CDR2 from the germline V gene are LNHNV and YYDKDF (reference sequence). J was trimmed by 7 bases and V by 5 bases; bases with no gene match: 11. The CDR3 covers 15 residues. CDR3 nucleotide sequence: TGTGCCACCAGCGAAACAGGGGGCGACCCTGATGAAGCTTTCTTT. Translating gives CATSETGGDPDEAFF.

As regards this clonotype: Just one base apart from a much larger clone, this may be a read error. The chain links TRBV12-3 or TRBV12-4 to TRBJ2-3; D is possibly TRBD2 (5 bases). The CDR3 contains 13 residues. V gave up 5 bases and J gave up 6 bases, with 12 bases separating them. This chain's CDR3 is CASSPPGNDTQYF. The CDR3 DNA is TGTGCCAGCAGTCCACCGGGGAATGATACGCAGTATTTT.

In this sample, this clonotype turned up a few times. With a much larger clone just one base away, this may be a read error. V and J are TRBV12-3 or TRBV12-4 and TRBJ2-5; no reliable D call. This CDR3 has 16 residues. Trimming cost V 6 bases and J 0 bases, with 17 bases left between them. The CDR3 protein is CASSPLPTEYQETQYF. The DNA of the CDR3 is TGTGCCAGCAGCCCCCTCCCTACAGAGTACCAAGAGACCCAGTACTTC.

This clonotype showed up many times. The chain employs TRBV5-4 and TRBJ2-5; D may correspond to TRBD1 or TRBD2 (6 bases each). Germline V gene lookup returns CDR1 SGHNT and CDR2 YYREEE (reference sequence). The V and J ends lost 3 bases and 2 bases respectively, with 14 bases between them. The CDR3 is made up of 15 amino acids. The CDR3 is CASSSQRGPQETQYF. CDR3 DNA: TGTGCCAGCAGCTCCCAACGGGGGCCGCAAGAGACCCAGTACTTC.

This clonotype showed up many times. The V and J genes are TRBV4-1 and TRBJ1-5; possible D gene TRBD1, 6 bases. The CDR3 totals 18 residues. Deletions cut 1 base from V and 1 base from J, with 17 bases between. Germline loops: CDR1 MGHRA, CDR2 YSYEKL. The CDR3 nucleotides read TGCGCCAGCAGCCAAGGGGACATAGGGGATTTGAGCAATCAGCCCCAGCATTTT. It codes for CASSQGDIGDLSNQPQHF.

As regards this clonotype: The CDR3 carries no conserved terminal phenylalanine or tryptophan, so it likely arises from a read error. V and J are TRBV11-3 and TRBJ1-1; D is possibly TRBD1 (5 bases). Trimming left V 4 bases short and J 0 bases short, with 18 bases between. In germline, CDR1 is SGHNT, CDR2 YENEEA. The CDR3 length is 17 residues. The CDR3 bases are TGTGCCAGCAGCTCATCCGGGTGGGGCCGGGTGAACACTGAAGCTTTCCTT. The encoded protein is CASSSSGWGRVNTEAFL.

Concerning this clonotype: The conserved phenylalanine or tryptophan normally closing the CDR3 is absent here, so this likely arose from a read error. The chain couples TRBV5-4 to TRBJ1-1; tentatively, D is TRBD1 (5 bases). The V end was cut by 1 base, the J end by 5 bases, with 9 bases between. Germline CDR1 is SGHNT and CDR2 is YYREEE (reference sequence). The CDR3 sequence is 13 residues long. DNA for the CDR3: TGTGCCAGCAGCTTGAGGGGAGTTACTGAAGCTTTCTTA. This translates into CASSLRGVTEAFL.

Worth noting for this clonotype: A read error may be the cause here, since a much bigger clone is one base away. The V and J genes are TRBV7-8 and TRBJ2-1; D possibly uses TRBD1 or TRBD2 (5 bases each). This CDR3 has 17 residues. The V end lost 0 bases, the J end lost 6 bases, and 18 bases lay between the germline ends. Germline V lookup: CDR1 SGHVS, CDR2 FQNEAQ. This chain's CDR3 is CASSLAGDLTWANEQFF. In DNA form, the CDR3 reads TGTGCCAGCAGCTTAGCGGGGGACCTCACCTGGGCCAATGAGCAGTTCTTC.

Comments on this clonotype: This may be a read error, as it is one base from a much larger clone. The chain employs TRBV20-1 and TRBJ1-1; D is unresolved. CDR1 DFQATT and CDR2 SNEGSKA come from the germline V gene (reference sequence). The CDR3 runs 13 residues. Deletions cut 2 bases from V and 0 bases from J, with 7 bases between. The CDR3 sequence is CSARRSMNTEAFF. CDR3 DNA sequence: TGCAGTGCTAGACGGTCCATGAACACTGAAGCTTTCTTT.

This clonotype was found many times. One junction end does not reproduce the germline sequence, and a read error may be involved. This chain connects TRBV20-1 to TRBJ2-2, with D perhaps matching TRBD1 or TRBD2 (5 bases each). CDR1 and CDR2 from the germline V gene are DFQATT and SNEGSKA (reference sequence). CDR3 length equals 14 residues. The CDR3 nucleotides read TGCGGTGCCACCGGGACCAGGAACACCGGGGAGCTGTTTTTT. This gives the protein CGATGTRNTGELFF.

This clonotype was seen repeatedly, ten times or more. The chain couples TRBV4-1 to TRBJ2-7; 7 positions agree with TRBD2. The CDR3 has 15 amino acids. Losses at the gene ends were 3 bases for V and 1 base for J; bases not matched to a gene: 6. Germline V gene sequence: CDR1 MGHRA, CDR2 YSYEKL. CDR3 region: CASSQGLAASYEQYF. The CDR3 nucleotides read TGCGCCAGCAGCCAGGGTCTAGCGGCATCCTACGAGCAGTACTTC.

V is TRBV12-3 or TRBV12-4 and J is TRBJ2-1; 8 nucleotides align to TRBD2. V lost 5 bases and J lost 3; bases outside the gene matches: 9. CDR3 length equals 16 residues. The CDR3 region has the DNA TGTGCCAGCAGTCCATGGATTAGCGGGGTCTACAATGAGCAGTTCTTC. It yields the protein CASSPWISGVYNEQFF.

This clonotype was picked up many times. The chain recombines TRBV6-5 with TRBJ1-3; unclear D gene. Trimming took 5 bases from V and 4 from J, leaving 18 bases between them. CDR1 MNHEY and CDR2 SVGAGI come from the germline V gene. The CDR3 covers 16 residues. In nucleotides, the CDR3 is TGTGCCAGCAGTCCCGCAATCTGGGTGAAGGGAAACACCATATATTTT. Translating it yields CASSPAIWVKGNTIYF.

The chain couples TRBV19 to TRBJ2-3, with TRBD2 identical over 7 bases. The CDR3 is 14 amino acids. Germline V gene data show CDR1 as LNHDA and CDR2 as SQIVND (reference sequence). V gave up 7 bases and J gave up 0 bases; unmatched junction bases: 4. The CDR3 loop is CASKAGFSTDTQYF. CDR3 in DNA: TGTGCCAGTAAAGCGGGATTCAGCACAGATACGCAGTATTTT. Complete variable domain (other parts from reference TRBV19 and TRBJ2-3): DGGITQSPKYLFRKEGQNVTLSCEQNLNHDAMYWYRQDPGQGLRLIYYSQIVNDFQKGDIAEGYSVSREKKESFPLTVTSAQKNPTAFYLCASKAGFSTDTQYFGPGTRLTVL.

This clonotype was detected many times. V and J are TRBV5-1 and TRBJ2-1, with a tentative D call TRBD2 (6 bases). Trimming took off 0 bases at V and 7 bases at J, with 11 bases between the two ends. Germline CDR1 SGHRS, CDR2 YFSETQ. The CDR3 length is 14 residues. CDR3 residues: CASSLVVAGNEQFF. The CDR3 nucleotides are TGCGCCAGCAGCTTGGTTGTTGCGGGGAATGAGCAGTTCTTC.

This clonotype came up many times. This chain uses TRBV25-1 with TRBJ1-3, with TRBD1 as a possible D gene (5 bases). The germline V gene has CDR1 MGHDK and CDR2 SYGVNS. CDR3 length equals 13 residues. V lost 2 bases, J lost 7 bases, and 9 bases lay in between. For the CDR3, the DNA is TGTGCCAGCAGTGAACTCAGGGAGAACACCATATATTTT. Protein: CASSELRENTIYF.